Here is one TCR beta chain with its context. Its antigen has not been determined. The input lacks base qualities; no much larger clone sits a single base away. This entry is derived from a study of T cells in Graves' hyperthyroidism and ophthalmopathy (dated by TCRdb to about 2019). A note on the overall study: Peripheral blood samples were taken at the time of initial diagnosis, prior to any treatment. An independent validation cohort of around 19 hyperthyroidism patients and 17 patients who later progressed to ophthalmopathy tested prospective prediction of ophthalmopathy. The paper reports TCR Vbeta CDR3 sequencing of about 140 peripheral blood samples: approximately 43 ophthalmopathy, around 80 hyperthyroidism and around 17 progressor patients. Thyroid tissue and blood T-cell repertoires from six Graves' hyperthyroidism patients were also compared in the study. The 95 to 100 discovery patients were randomly divided into training and test sets at a 7:3 ratio. After sampling, hyperthyroidism patients received methimazole starting at 30 mg daily, and ophthalmopathy patients received high-dose intravenous methylprednisolone. To identify TCR V-J signatures that set the groups apart, the researchers used a discovery cohort of 100 patients, made up of 40 to 45 with Graves' ophthalmopathy and 57 with stable Graves' hyperthyroidism. The study at large found these results: Sample size was not statistically predetermined, and investigators were not blinded to group allocation. Ophthalmopathy was separated from stable hyperthyroidism by a 13 V-J signature model, with roughly 88% sensitivity and approximately 84% specificity obtained in cross-validation and 80%/75% obtained in testing. Most expanded thyroid clonotypes (frequency above 0.001) were also detected in blood, suggesting blood repertoires may reflect thyroid immune responses. In validation, the model predicted progression to ophthalmopathy a median of roughly six months before onset, with over 55% sensitivity and 72.22% specificity.

TCR beta CDR3 regions were amplified from RNA transcripts. A first-round RT-PCR of the TCR CDR3 used the HTBI primer set with the Qiagen OneStep RT-PCR kit. The libraries were constructed in a second round of multiplex PCR and then size-selected and purified. Sequencing of the libraries was done on an Illumina HiSeq2000 using paired-end 100 bp reads. In the source study's methods: SOAPnuke was used to process the raw data, removing reads that contained adapters or uncalled bases, had a mean Phred below 15, or lacked an exact match to the constant primer or identifier. COPE v1.2.5 was used to merge high-quality paired reads, and clonotypes were defined as unique nucleotide sequences. Clonotypes were aligned to IMGT TRBV, TRBD and TRBJ reference segments using MiTCR v1.1. The analysis was restricted to V-J combinations with a frequency above 0.0001, which together covered about 99% of the repertoires. The TCS score was defined as F50 (clonal expansion) divided by E x V (chaos), with BLOSUM62-based TCRdist calculated between CDR3 peptides within each V-J. Welch's t-statistics and random forest reduced 514 V-J features to 10 to 15, which were used in a naive Bayes classifier (R e1071). TCRdb reprocessing: public reads trimmed at Q25 with fastp, clones called with MiXCR, in-frame beta chains kept. Each entry merges the rows of one CDR3 protein and shows their most common DNA and genes. What appears here as the V and J calls and clone size reflects TCRdb's work, not the paper's. The sample records hundreds of thousands of distinct CDR3 sequences, less than 20% of which are singletons. Around 50% of the sample is held by the ten biggest clonotypes.

Ophthalmopathy patients had moderately to severely active disease, Clinical Activity Score of at least 3, NOSPECS grade of at least 4, and duration under 3 months. The study excluded patients with uncontrolled infections, other autoimmune diseases, pregnancy or lactation. Clinical symptoms, serum thyroxine and TRAb, thyroid ultrasound, and orbital computed tomography formed the basis for the diagnoses. Ficoll-Paque density gradient centrifugation was used to isolate PBMCs from 10 ml of fresh peripheral blood. Total RNA was extracted with Trizol reagent, and quality was checked on an Agilent 2100 Bioanalyzer. This TCR derives from a man in his forties or fifties with Graves' ophthalmopathy. The sample consisted of blood.

The CDR3 protein sequence reads: CASSIGTRNTEAFF. The sequenced DNA is TGCGCCAGCAGCATCGGGACAAGGAACACTGAAGCTTTCTTT. The chain joins TRBV5-1 to TRBJ1-1, and the D gene may be TRBD1, 6 bases matching. CDR1 and CDR2 (SGHRS, YFSETQ) derive from the germline V gene. Trimming removed 4 bases from V and 1 base from J, leaving 11 bases between the germline ends. The CDR3 numbers 14 residues from cysteine through phenylalanine. Only the CDR3 portion is preserved as DNA: 42 bases, with reading frame beginning at the first base.